One and the same sample provided the 8 T cell receptor beta chains below, sequenced in a study of cytomegalovirus exposure and HLA in healthy donors. Vbeta (60) and Jbeta (13) primers were used in the PCR. This table comes from immunoSEQ multiplex PCR, and its TCRdb copy is limited to in-frame clones, with some not included. The data contain some 240,000 clones, 80% to 95% of them singletons. The specimen was PBMCs. These receptors originate from a girl aged 2 to 10 in good health and CMV-seronegative.

This rearrangement joins TRBV5-5 to TRBJ2-7; 9 bases agree with TRBD2. Germline V gene lookup returns CDR1 SGHKS and CDR2 YYEKEE (reference sequence). Unmatched junction bases numbered 8, after V lost 5 bases and J lost 2 bases. CDR3 length: 15 amino acids. The CDR3 loop reads CASRPGTSPTYEQYF. In DNA, the CDR3 is TGTGCCAGCAGACCCGGGACTAGCCCCACCTACGAGCAGTACTTC.

V and J are TRBV6-1 and TRBJ2-5; the match to TRBD2 covers 14 bases. Germline loops: CDR1 MNHNS, CDR2 SASEGT. This CDR3 comprises 15 residues. Trimming cost V 10 bases and J 4 bases; bases outside gene matches: 8. The CDR3 region is CATQRLAGGGETQYF. DNA for the CDR3: TGTGCCACACAACGACTAGCGGGGGGGGGAGAGACCCAGTACTTC.

CDR3 in amino acids: CAISESAGQGMYEQYF. The CDR3 coding sequence is TGTGCCATCAGTGAGTCAGCGGGACAGGGGATGTACGAGCAGTACTTC. This chain connects TRBV10-3 to TRBJ2-7; TRBD1 agrees at 10 bases. CDR1 and CDR2 (germline): ENHRY, SYGVKD. The CDR3 length is 16 residues. V shed 0 bases, J shed 4 bases, and the junction held 6 bases outside the gene matches.

The V gene is TRBV9, the J gene TRBJ2-3; TRBD2 aligns across 7 bases. V was clipped by 3 bases and J by 6 bases; unmatched bases: 10. From germline, CDR1 is SGDLS and CDR2 YYNGEE. This CDR3 is built from 15 residues. The CDR3 is CASSGPGGSWDTQYF. DNA of the CDR3: TGTGCCAGCAGCGGACCGGGGGGTTCTTGGGATACGCAGTATTTT.

A remark on this clone: Without the conserved terminal phenylalanine or tryptophan, this CDR3 likely stems from a read error. The DNA is omitted, as the CDR3 cannot be located on it reliably, and the CDR3 follows TCRdb's listing. The J gene is TRBJ1-2, the V gene TRBV19. The germline gives CDR1 LNHDA, CDR2 SQIVND (reference sequence). The CDR3 has 13 residues if both end residues are counted. The CDR3 here is CASSIDLGGRPEV.

J is TRBJ1-1 and V is TRBV25-1; the D is unclear. Germline V gene data show CDR1 as MGHDK and CDR2 as SYGVNS. This CDR3 is built from 14 residues. V was cut by 2 bases and J by 1 base, with 8 bases left in between. The CDR3 sequence: CASSEGLPNTEAFF. The CDR3 region has the DNA TGTGCCAGCAGTGAAGGACTACCGAACACTGAAGCTTTCTTT.

The chain couples TRBV15 to TRBJ1-5; TRBD1 is a possible D gene (6 bases). CDR3 length equals 19 residues. Germline CDR1 LNHNV, CDR2 YYDKDF (reference sequence). The ends were cut back, 5 bases at V and 0 bases at J, with 23 bases in the middle. CDR3 sequence (DNA): TGTGCCACCAGCGGCCACCCGGGACACACTCTCTATAGCAATCAGCCCCAGCATTTT. Translation gives CATSGHPGHTLYSNQPQHF.

J is TRBJ1-5 and V is TRBV28; a possible D gene is TRBD1 (6 bases). V shed 5 bases and J shed 2 bases, with 28 bases lying between them. The germline V gene has CDR1 MDHEN and CDR2 SYDVKM. The length of the CDR3 is 20 residues. Here the CDR3 DNA reads TGTGCCAGCAGTACCGTCACAGGGCAGCCTCTTATAGATGGCAATCAGCCCCAGCATTTT. Translation: CASSTVTGQPLIDGNQPQHF.